This entry lists 19 T cell receptor beta chains sequenced from one sample in a study of blood T cell repertoires in COVID-19. Profiling relied on immunoSEQ multiplex PCR, and the TCRdb table lists in-frame clones only, not all of them. The data contain 260,000 or so clones, 82% of them singletons. Sequencing was done on a sample of peripheral blood. Source of these receptors: a woman between 65 and 79 years old with acute or convalescent COVID-19.

The rearrangement links TRBV4-3 to TRBJ1-4; possibly TRBD1 for D (5 bases). Per germline, CDR1 LGHNA and CDR2 YSLEER. Trimming removed 1 base from V and 1 base from J, with 10 bases in between. The CDR3 extends over 16 amino acids. The CDR3: CASSQGGRGTNEKLFF. As DNA, the CDR3 is TGCGCCAGCAGCCAAGGGGGGAGGGGAACTAATGAAAAACTGTTTTTT.

This clone was recorded a few times. Other DNA sequences from this sample encode an identical CDR3 as well. The V gene is TRBV6-5, the J gene TRBJ2-3; TRBD1 agrees at 9 bases. The CDR3 is made up of 14 amino acids. The junction had 3 bases not matched to a gene; V was cut back by 7 bases and J by 1 base. Per the germline V gene, CDR1 is MNHEY and CDR2 is SVGAGI. The CDR3 DNA sequence: TGTGCCAGCATGGACAGGGGACGCACAGATACGCAGTATTTT. Its protein product is CASMDRGRTDTQYF.

This chain joins TRBV19 and TRBJ2-3, with a possible D match to TRBD1 (5 bases). From germline, CDR1 is LNHDA and CDR2 SQIVND (reference sequence). The V and J ends lost 7 bases and 1 base respectively, with 9 bases between them. The CDR3 sequence is 13 residues long. CDR3 protein: CASTSTGTDTQYF. CDR3 sequence (DNA): TGTGCCAGTACCTCGACAGGCACAGATACGCAGTATTTT.

The CDR3 is CASSQDLSAGGGLEQFF. Written as DNA, the CDR3 is TGCGCCAGCAGCCAAGACCTGTCGGCGGGGGGCGGGCTTGAGCAGTTCTTC. The chain joins TRBV4-1 to TRBJ2-1; 8 bases align to TRBD2. Germline V gene sequence: CDR1 MGHRA, CDR2 YSYEKL. V shed 0 bases and J 9 bases; nucleotides not matched to a gene: 13. This CDR3 contains 17 residues.

The V call is TRBV3-1 (or the pseudogene TRBV3-2), the J call TRBJ2-1; D possibly corresponds to TRBD1 (6 bases). In germline, CDR1 is LGHDT, CDR2 YNNKEL (reference sequence). This CDR3 region has 15 residues. V lost 4 bases to trimming and J lost 5 bases, with 15 bases between them. In DNA, the CDR3 is TGTGCCAGCAGCCTAACCGGCAGGGGAAACAATGAGCAGTTCTTC. Residues: CASSLTGRGNNEQFF.

The V call is TRBV6-5, the J call TRBJ2-2, with D perhaps matching TRBD2 (6 bases). The CDR3 runs 16 residues. Per the germline V gene, CDR1 is MNHEY and CDR2 is SVGAGI. Trimming shortened V by 2 bases and J by 2 bases, and 12 bases separated the two germline ends. CDR3 amino acids: CASSYQGGVNTGELFF. The CDR3 nucleotides are TGTGCCAGCAGTTACCAGGGCGGGGTTAACACCGGGGAGCTGTTTTTT.

This rearrangement joins TRBV6-2 or TRBV6-3 to TRBJ2-5; TRBD2 aligns across 11 bases. CDR1 is MNHEY and CDR2 is SVGEGT in the germline V gene. The junction had 7 bases not matched to a gene; V was cut back by 5 bases and J by 2 bases. The CDR3 has 16 amino acids. DNA for the CDR3: TGTGCCAGCAGTCCGGGACGACTAGCGGGGCAAGAGACCCAGTACTTC. It is translated as CASSPGRLAGQETQYF.

The genes are TRBV27 and TRBJ1-5; D remains ambiguous. This CDR3 region has 13 residues. Trimming cost V 3 bases and J 5 bases, with 8 bases left between them. Germline CDR1 MNHEY, CDR2 SMNVEV (reference sequence). The CDR3 here is CASSFRVYQPQHF. The CDR3 DNA is TGTGCCAGCAGTTTCCGGGTTTATCAGCCCCAGCATTTT.

In DNA, the CDR3 is TGCGCCAGCAGCTTCTCCGGGGAAGCAGGGGGTCGGAGCTACACCTTC. This codes for CASSFSGEAGGRSYTF. This chain joins TRBV5-1 and TRBJ1-2; 7 bases map to TRBD1. J gave up 9 bases and V 2 bases, and 16 bases lay outside the gene matches. The CDR3 is 16 amino acids. Germline assignment: CDR1 SGHRS and CDR2 YFSETQ.

The chain carries TRBV7-2 and TRBJ2-7; 10 nucleotides match TRBD2. Germline V gene sequence: CDR1 SGHTA, CDR2 FQGNSA. The J segment lost 2 bases and the V segment lost 5 bases, leaving 3 bases of the junction unmatched. This CDR3 region has 14 residues. The chain's CDR3 is CASSASGGPYEQYF. CDR3 nucleotides: TGTGCCAGCAGCGCTAGCGGGGGCCCCTACGAGCAGTACTTC. The complete variable domain, with remaining parts taken from reference TRBV7-2 and TRBJ2-7, reads GAGVSQSPSNKVTEKGKDVELRCDPISGHTALYWYRQSLGQGLEFLIYFQGNSAPDKSGLPSDRFSAERTGGSVSTLTIQRTQQEDSAVYLCASSASGGPYEQYFGPGTRLTVT.

A single count supports this clone. The V gene is TRBV11-2, the J gene TRBJ2-7, with TRBD1 matching 9 bases. Germline V CDR1 and CDR2: SGHAT, FQNNGV. The length of the CDR3 is 15 residues. V shed 2 bases and J 3 bases; nucleotides not matched to a gene: 5. CDR3 residues: CASSLTGQGFYEQYF. The CDR3 DNA reads TGTGCCAGCAGCTTAACGGGACAGGGTTTCTACGAGCAGTACTTC. Combining the CDR3 with reference TRBV11-2 and TRBJ2-7 gives the whole variable domain EAGVAQSPRYKIIEKRQSVAFWCNPISGHATLYWYQQILGQGPKLLIQFQNNGVVDDSQLPKDRFSAERLKGVDSTLKIQPAKLEDSAVYLCASSLTGQGFYEQYFGPGTRLTVT.

The chain employs TRBV5-4 and TRBJ2-7, with 9 bases identical to TRBD1. V lost 0 bases to trimming and J lost 2 bases; unmatched junction nucleotides: 0. CDR1 is SGHNT and CDR2 is YYREEE in the germline V gene (reference sequence). The CDR3 consists of 14 residues. The CDR3 is CASSLGQGAYEQYF. The CDR3 nucleotides read TGTGCCAGCAGCTTGGGACAGGGGGCCTACGAGCAGTACTTC.

The V gene is TRBV16, the J gene TRBJ1-3, with D maybe TRBD1 (5 bases). Germline values: CDR1 KGHSY, CDR2 FQNENV. V was shortened by 0 bases and J by 0 bases, with 9 bases between the two germline ends. The CDR3 is made up of 16 amino acids. The CDR3 sequence is CASSQSSGLSGNTIYF. DNA for the CDR3: TGTGCCAGCAGCCAATCTTCAGGGCTCTCTGGAAACACCATATATTTT.

V usage is TRBV3-1 (or the pseudogene TRBV3-2) and J usage is TRBJ1-5; the match to TRBD1 covers 11 bases. CDR1 and CDR2 from the germline V gene are LGHDT and YNNKEL (reference sequence). The CDR3 extends over 15 amino acids. V dropped 3 bases and J dropped 6; count of bases not matched to a gene: 4. The chain's CDR3 is CASSHGQGAGQPQHF. The CDR3 region has the DNA TGTGCCAGCAGCCACGGACAGGGGGCCGGTCAGCCCCAGCATTTT.

The genes are TRBV7-2 and TRBJ1-4; D is unresolved. Germline loops: CDR1 SGHTA, CDR2 FQGNSA. V lost 1 base, J lost 4 bases, and 10 bases lay in between. The CDR3 length is 15 residues. CDR3 protein: CASSLETGFNEKLFF. CDR3 coding DNA: TGTGCCAGCAGCTTAGAGACGGGGTTTAATGAAAAACTGTTTTTT.

The chain recombines TRBV6-6 with TRBJ1-5, with TRBD1 identical over 8 bases. The CDR3 is 11 amino acids. The germline V gene has CDR1 MNHNY and CDR2 SVGAGI (reference sequence). Germline trimming cut 5 bases from V and 12 bases from J; bases unmatched to any gene: 3. The CDR3 loop is CASSTGGLQHF. The CDR3 DNA reads as TGTGCCAGCAGTACAGGGGGACTCCAGCATTTT.

V gene TRBV5-5 combines with J gene TRBJ1-2, with D unclear. The CDR3 contains 11 residues. Trimming left V 3 bases short and J 7 bases short, with 7 bases between. The germline CDR1 and CDR2 sequences are SGHKS and YYEKEE (reference sequence). The CDR3 is CASSSASGYTF. The CDR3 region has the DNA TGTGCCAGCAGCTCCGCGTCTGGCTACACCTTC.

The gene calls are TRBV6-5 and TRBJ2-7, with TRBD1 matching 7 bases. J lost 3 bases, V lost 5 bases, and 7 bases had no gene match. Germline assignment: CDR1 MNHEY and CDR2 SVGAGI. The CDR3 contains 14 residues. CDR3 sequence reads: CASSLRGDSYEQYF. The CDR3 DNA is TGTGCCAGCAGTCTACGAGGGGACAGCTACGAGCAGTACTTC.

The chain links TRBV10-3 to TRBJ1-5; the match to TRBD1 covers 9 bases. J was trimmed by 9 bases and V by 3 bases; bases with no gene match: 9. Germline lookup yields CDR1 ENHRY and CDR2 SYGVKD. CDR3 length: 15 amino acids. In DNA form, the CDR3 reads TGTGCCATCAGTGAAGGGACAGGGTCTAAACTGCCCCAGCATTTT. Protein sequence: CAISEGTGSKLPQHF.